This T cell receptor beta chain is drawn from a study of cytotoxic CD8 clonotypes in ibrutinib-treated CLL. Study observations and caveats: Under treatment, the uncommon public clonotypes either contracted or remained stable. Clonality increased with ibrutinib response but returned toward baseline at progression.

Some clones are missing from TCRdb's copy, which holds only in-frame ones; the method was immunoSEQ multiplex PCR. The profile shows 150,000 to 200,000 clones, about 72% of them singletons. The V and J ends lost 6 bases and 8 bases respectively, with 22 bases between them. In germline, CDR1 is SGHAT, CDR2 FQNNGV. The CDR3 loop spans 16 amino acids. A remark on this clone: As yet, its antigen is unknown.

The rearrangement joins TRBV11-2 to TRBJ2-2; a possible D gene is TRBD2 (6 bases). This sample comprised PBMCs, obtained after 24 months of ibrutinib treatment. The sequence came from a human donor with chronic lymphocytic leukemia. The CDR3: CASRSLGGGSAGELFF. Here the CDR3 DNA reads TGTGCCAGCAGATCTCTGGGAGGCGGTTCGGCGGGGGAGCTGTTTTTT. The full variable domain, with the rest looked up from reference TRBV11-2 and TRBJ2-2, is EAGVAQSPRYKIIEKRQSVAFWCNPISGHATLYWYQQILGQGPKLLIQFQNNGVVDDSQLPKDRFSAERLKGVDSTLKIQPAKLEDSAVYLCASRSLGGGSAGELFFGEGSRLTVL.